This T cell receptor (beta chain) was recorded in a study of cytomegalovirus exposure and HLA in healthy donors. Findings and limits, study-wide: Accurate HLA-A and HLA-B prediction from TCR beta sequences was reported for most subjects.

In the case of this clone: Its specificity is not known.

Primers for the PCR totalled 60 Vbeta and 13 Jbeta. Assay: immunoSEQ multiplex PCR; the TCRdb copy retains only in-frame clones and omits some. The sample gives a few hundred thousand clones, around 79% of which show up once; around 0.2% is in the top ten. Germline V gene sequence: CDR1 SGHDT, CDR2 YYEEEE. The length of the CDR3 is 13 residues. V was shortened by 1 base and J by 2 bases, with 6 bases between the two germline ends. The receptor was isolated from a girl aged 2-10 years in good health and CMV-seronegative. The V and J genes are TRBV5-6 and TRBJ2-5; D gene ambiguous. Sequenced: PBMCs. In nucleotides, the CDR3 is TGTGCCAGCAGCTTGATCGGGCAAGAGACCCAGTACTTC. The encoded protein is CASSLIGQETQYF.